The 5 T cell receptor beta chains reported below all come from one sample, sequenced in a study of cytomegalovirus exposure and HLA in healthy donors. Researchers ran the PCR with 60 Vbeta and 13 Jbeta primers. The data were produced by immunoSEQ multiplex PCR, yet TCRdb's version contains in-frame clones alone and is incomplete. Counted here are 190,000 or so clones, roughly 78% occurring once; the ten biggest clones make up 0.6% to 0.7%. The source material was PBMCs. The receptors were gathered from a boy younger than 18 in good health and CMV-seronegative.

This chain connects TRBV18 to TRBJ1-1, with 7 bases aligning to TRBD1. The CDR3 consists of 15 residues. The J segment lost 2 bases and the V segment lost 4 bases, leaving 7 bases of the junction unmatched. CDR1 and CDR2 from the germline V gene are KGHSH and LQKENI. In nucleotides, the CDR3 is TGTGCCAGCTCACGCCGACAGGGTGTAAACACTGAAGCTTTCTTT. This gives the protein CASSRRQGVNTEAFF.

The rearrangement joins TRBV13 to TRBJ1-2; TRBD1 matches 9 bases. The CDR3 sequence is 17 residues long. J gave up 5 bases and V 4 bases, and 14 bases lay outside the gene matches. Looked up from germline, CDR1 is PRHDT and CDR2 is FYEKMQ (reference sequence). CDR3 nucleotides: TGTGCCAGCAGCTCGAGAGGGGGACAGGGCGAACTTTATGGCTACACCTTC. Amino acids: CASSSRGGQGELYGYTF.

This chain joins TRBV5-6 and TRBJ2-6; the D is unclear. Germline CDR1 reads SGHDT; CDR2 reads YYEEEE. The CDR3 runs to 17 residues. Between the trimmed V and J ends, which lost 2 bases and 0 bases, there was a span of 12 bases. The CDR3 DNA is TGTGCCAGCAGCTTAGGCAGGCGATACTCTGGGGCCAACGTCCTGACTTTC. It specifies CASSLGRRYSGANVLTF.

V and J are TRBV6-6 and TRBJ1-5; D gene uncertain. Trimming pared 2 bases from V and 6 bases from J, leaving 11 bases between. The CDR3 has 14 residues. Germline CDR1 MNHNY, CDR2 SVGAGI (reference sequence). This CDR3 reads CASSYRAGIQPQHF. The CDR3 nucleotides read TGTGCCAGCAGTTACAGGGCGGGGATTCAGCCCCAGCATTTT.

The CDR3 coding sequence is TGTGCCAGTAGTATCGGACAGGGGTTAGGCAATCAGCCCCAGCATTTT. Its protein is CASSIGQGLGNQPQHF. The chain has TRBV19 and TRBJ1-5, with TRBD1 identical over 9 bases. The CDR3 spans 16 residues. J was trimmed by 2 bases and V by 3 bases; bases with no gene match: 5. Per germline, CDR1 LNHDA and CDR2 SQIVND (reference sequence).